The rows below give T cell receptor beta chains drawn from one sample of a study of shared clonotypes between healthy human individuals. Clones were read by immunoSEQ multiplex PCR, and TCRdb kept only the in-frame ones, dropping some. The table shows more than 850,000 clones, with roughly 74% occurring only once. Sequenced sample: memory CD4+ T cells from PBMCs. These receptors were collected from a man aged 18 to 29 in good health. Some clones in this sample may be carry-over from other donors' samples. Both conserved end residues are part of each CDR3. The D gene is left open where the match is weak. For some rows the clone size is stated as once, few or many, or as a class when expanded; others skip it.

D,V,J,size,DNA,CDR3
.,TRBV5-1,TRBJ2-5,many,TGCGCCAGCAATGGAGGGCCGGGTCAAGAGACCCAGTACTTC,CASNGGPGQETQYF
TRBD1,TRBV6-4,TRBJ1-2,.,TGTGCCAGCAGCCAAAACCCACTGACAGGGGGCTATGGCTACACCTTC,CASSQNPLTGGYGYTF
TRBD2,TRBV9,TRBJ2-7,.,TGTGCCAGCAGCCCGAGTGGGCGCGGGAGGGCCTCCGAGCAGTACTTC,CASSPSGRGRASEQYF
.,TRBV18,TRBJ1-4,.,TGTGCCAGCTCACCCCCAGGCCACGTTCGAGGTGAAAAACTGTTTTTT,CASSPPGHVRGEKLFF
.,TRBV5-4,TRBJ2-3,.,TGTGCCAGCAGCCACCGACGAGCGGGTGACACAGATACGCAGTATTTT,CASSHRRAGDTDTQYF
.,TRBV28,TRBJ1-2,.,TGTGCCAGCAGTGATTATATGGGCGGTTACTATGGCTACACCTTC,CASSDYMGGYYGYTF
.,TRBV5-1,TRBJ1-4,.,TGCGCCAGCAGCTTGGACCCGGCAACTAATGAAAAACTGTTTTTT,CASSLDPATNEKLFF
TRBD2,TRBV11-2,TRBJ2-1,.,TGTGCCAGCAGGCTACTAGCGGGAGGGCCCATTGAGCAGTTCTTC,CASRLLAGGPIEQFF
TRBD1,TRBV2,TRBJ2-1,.,TGTGCCAGCGCTCCGGGACAGGGTCTTAATGAGCAGTTCTTC,CASAPGQGLNEQFF
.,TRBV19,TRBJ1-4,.,TGTGCCAGTACACTGGGGCAACCCAATGAAAAACTGTTTTTT,CASTLGQPNEKLFF
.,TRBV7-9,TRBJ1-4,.,TGTGCCAGCAGCTTATCGCGAGCGGGGGAAGAAAAACTGTTTTTT,CASSLSRAGEEKLFF
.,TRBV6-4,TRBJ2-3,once,TGTGCCAGCAGTTCATCAGGAGCTAGCACAGATACGCAGTATTTT,CASSSSGASTDTQYF
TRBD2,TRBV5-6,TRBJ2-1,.,TGTGCCAACTTGGGTAGCGGGAGAAATGAGCAGTTCTTC,CANLGSGRNEQFF
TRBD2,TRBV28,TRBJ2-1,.,TGTGCCAGCAGTTCCTTAGCGGGAGGAGACAATGAGCAGTTCTTC,CASSSLAGGDNEQFF
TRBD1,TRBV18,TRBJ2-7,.,TGTGCCAGCTCACCGGGGACAGGGGGCCCCGAGCAGTACTTC,CASSPGTGGPEQYF
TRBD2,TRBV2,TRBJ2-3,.,TGTGCCAGCCACGGGGGGAGGGCAGATACGCAGTATTTT,CASHGGRADTQYF
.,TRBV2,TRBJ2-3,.,TGTGCCAGCAGGTTATTGTGGGCTAGCACAGATACGCAGTATTTT,CASRLLWASTDTQYF
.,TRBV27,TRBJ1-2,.,TGTGCCGGGGGGAGCGGCTACACCTTC,CAGGSGYTF
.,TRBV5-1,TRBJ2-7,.,TGCGCCAGCAGCTTAGGGGCAGGTGGGGACTACGAGCAGTACTTC,CASSLGAGGDYEQYF
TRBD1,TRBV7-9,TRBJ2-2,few,TGTGCCAGCAGCTTACAGGGGGCGGACGGGGAGCTGTTTTTT,CASSLQGADGELFF
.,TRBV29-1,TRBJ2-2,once,TGCAGCCCTACAGGGTACGGCGGGGAGCTGTTTTTT,CSPTGYGGELFF
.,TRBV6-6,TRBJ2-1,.,TGTGCCAGCAGACATCAGCGGAGGAGCTCCTACAATGAGCAGTTCTTC,CASRHQRRSSYNEQFF
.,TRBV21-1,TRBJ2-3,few,TGTGCCAGCAGAAGGGGAAGGACTAGCGGGAGAGGTGGAGATACGCAGTATTTT,CASRRGRTSGRGGDTQYF
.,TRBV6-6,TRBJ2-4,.,TGTGCCAGCAGTCGCACAAGATCGGAGGGAAACATTCAGTACTTC,CASSRTRSEGNIQYF
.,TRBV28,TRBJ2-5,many,TGTGCCAGCAGTTTAGCATCCGGCAGCCAAGAGACCCAGTACTTC,CASSLASGSQETQYF
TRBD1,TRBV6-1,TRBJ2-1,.,TGTGCCAGCAGTGGACAGGGTTATGAGCAGTTCTTC,CASSGQGYEQFF
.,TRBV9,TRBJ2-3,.,TGTGCCAGCAGCGTAGGTAATAGCTACTCAGATACGCAGTATTTT,CASSVGNSYSDTQYF
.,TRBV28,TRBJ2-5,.,TGTGCCAGCAGTTTACGGCAGGGCCAAGAGACCCAGTACTTC,CASSLRQGQETQYF
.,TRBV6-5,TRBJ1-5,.,TGTGCCAGCAGGGCCTCCCGGGATAGCAATCAGCCCCAGCATTTT,CASRASRDSNQPQHF